Listed here are 17 T cell receptor beta chains from one sample, sequenced in a study of blood T cell repertoires in COVID-19. The data were produced by immunoSEQ multiplex PCR, yet TCRdb's version contains in-frame clones alone and is incomplete. Here the sample spans approximately 74,000 clones, 84% being singletons. Specimen: peripheral blood. The source of these receptors is a man aged 70-80 years with acute or convalescent COVID-19.

This rearrangement joins TRBV12-1 to TRBJ2-5; the table's D call TRBD2 went unverified against the DNA. TRBV12-1 is a listed pseudogene. The CDR3 loop spans 15 amino acids. CDR3 sequence: CASSSPSGFRETQYF. Written as DNA, the CDR3 is TGTGCCAGCAGCTCCCCCAGCGGGTTCCGAGAGACCCAGTACTTC.

The chain uses TRBV19 and TRBJ1-4; D may be TRBD1 (6 bases). V lost 6 bases and J lost 3, with 14 bases in between. From germline, CDR1 is LNHDA and CDR2 SQIVND (reference sequence). This CDR3 contains 15 residues. This chain's CDR3 is CASRNTGTPNEKLFF. The DNA for the CDR3 is TGTGCCAGTAGGAACACAGGGACGCCTAATGAAAAACTGTTTTTT.

This clone was picked up one time. The chain links TRBV19 to TRBJ2-3; 9 bases map to TRBD2. The trim removed 10 bases at V and 5 bases at J, leaving 10 bases unmatched. The length of the CDR3 is 14 residues. Germline V gene sequence: CDR1 LNHDA, CDR2 SQIVND (reference sequence). The CDR3 loop is CATQREARRDTQYF. CDR3 DNA sequence: TGTGCCACCCAGCGGGAGGCTCGCAGAGATACGCAGTATTTT.

This clone was seen a single time. This chain links TRBV5-1 with TRBJ1-2; TRBD1 might be the D (5 bases). Looked up from germline, CDR1 is SGHRS and CDR2 is YFSETQ. Trimming left V 4 bases short and J 4 bases short, with 11 bases between. The CDR3 is 13 amino acids. The CDR3 DNA is TGCGCCAGCAGCGAGCCCGGGGGCTATGGCTACACCTTC. As protein: CASSEPGGYGYTF.

The CDR3 DNA sequence: TGCAGCGTTGACCATACAGGGAGAAATGAAAAACTGTTTTTT. Translated: CSVDHTGRNEKLFF. The chain couples TRBV29-1 to TRBJ1-4, with D perhaps matching TRBD1 (6 bases). Germline CDR1 and CDR2: SQVTM and ANQGSEA. The CDR3 runs to 14 residues. V lost 3 bases to trimming and J lost 5 bases, with 13 bases between them.

The rearrangement uses TRBV6-5 and TRBJ1-4, with D possibly being TRBD1 (6 bases). CDR1 is MNHEY and CDR2 is SVGAGI in the germline V gene. The V end was cut by 0 bases, the J end by 4 bases, with 12 bases between. The CDR3 loop spans 16 amino acids. The chain's CDR3 is CASSYSRGAGNEKLFF. The CDR3, as DNA: TGTGCCAGCAGTTACTCACGGGGGGCGGGTAATGAAAAACTGTTTTTT.

V is TRBV9 and J is TRBJ2-2; 8 bases match TRBD2. The CDR3 extends over 16 amino acids. Trimming cost V 1 base and J 4 bases; bases outside gene matches: 6. Germline CDR1 SGDLS, CDR2 YYNGEE. The CDR3 protein is CASSVSGRAVTGELFF. The CDR3 bases are TGTGCCAGCAGCGTATCCGGGAGGGCCGTCACCGGGGAGCTGTTTTTT.

V and J are TRBV5-4 and TRBJ2-5; 8 bases match TRBD1. With 4 bases clipped from V and 7 bases from J, the junction kept 18 bases outside the gene matches. This CDR3 has 17 amino acids. Germline values: CDR1 SGHNT, CDR2 YYREEE (reference sequence). The chain's CDR3 is CASSLALGVRGQPTQYF. The DNA of the CDR3 is TGTGCCAGCAGCCTTGCATTAGGTGTCAGGGGGCAACCGACCCAGTACTTC.

The V and J genes are TRBV29-1 and TRBJ2-3; tentative D call: TRBD1 (7 bases). This CDR3 region has 12 residues. Trimming removed 6 bases at V and 5 bases at J, with 12 bases between. Looked up from germline, CDR1 is SQVTM and CDR2 is ANQGSEA. The CDR3 protein is CSVAGQIDTQYF. The CDR3 nucleotides read TGCAGCGTCGCGGGACAGATAGATACGCAGTATTTT.

The genes are TRBV5-4 and TRBJ2-7; maybe TRBD2 (6 bases). From germline, CDR1 is SGHNT and CDR2 YYREEE (reference sequence). Trimming removed 0 bases from V and 0 bases from J, with 10 bases in between. The CDR3 contains 15 residues. CDR3 sequence: CASSLAGGSSYEQYF. The CDR3 nucleotides are TGTGCCAGCAGCTTGGCCGGGGGAAGCTCCTACGAGCAGTACTTC.

This clone was recorded once. This chain joins TRBV29-1 and TRBJ1-1; 7 bases agree with TRBD1. V gave up 6 bases and J gave up 7 bases; unmatched junction bases: 5. Per germline, CDR1 SQVTM and CDR2 ANQGSEA. This CDR3 is built from 11 residues. The CDR3 bases are TGCAGCGTATCACAGGGGAATGAAGCTTTCTTT. Translation gives CSVSQGNEAFF. The full variable domain, completed using reference TRBV29-1 and TRBJ1-1, is SAVISQKPSRDICQRGTSLTIQCQVDSQVTMMFWYRQQPGQSLTLIATANQGSEATYESGFVIDKFPISRPNLTFSTLTVSNMSPEDSSIYLCSVSQGNEAFFGQGTRLTVV.

V gene TRBV19 combines with J gene TRBJ2-1; D uncertain. Trimming removed 7 bases at V and 6 bases at J, with 7 bases between. Looked up from germline, CDR1 is LNHDA and CDR2 is SQIVND (reference sequence). This CDR3 spans 11 amino acids. CDR3: CASIFGNEQFF. The DNA of the CDR3 is TGTGCCAGTATCTTCGGCAATGAGCAGTTCTTC.

The chain links TRBV19 to TRBJ1-5, with D possibly matching TRBD1 (5 bases). This CDR3 has 16 amino acids. Trimming took 4 bases from V and 3 from J, leaving 16 bases between them. CDR1 is LNHDA, CDR2 SQIVND, per germline (reference sequence). CDR3 region: CASSTGREGPNQPQHF. CDR3 nucleotide sequence: TGTGCCAGTAGTACCGGCAGGGAGGGCCCCAATCAGCCCCAGCATTTT.

This chain connects TRBV4-2 to TRBJ2-1, with a weak D call TRBD2 (7 bases). This CDR3 contains 19 residues. Trimming took 3 bases from V and 4 from J, leaving 25 bases between them. Germline values: CDR1 LGHNA, CDR2 YNFKEQ. The CDR3 region is CASSQAGAPGPRAYNEQFF. The CDR3 coding sequence is TGTGCCAGCAGCCAGGCGGGGGCTCCGGGACCCCGGGCTTACAATGAGCAGTTCTTC.

The chain recombines TRBV11-2 with TRBJ1-3; D may be TRBD1 (6 bases). CDR1 is SGHAT and CDR2 is FQNNGV in the germline V gene. The CDR3 is 16 amino acids. V was trimmed by 5 bases and J by 0 bases, leaving 14 bases between them. The CDR3 region has the DNA TGTGCCAGCAGCGCCCCGGGGGGGGCCTCTGGAAACACCATATATTTT. Encoded protein: CASSAPGGASGNTIYF. The whole variable domain, filled in from reference TRBV11-2 and TRBJ1-3, reads EAGVAQSPRYKIIEKRQSVAFWCNPISGHATLYWYQQILGQGPKLLIQFQNNGVVDDSQLPKDRFSAERLKGVDSTLKIQPAKLEDSAVYLCASSAPGGASGNTIYFGEGSWLTVV.

The rearrangement uses TRBV10-3 and TRBJ1-5, with a weak D call TRBD1 (6 bases). The CDR3 has 14 amino acids. The V gene's germline CDR1 is ENHRY and CDR2 SYGVKD. V gave up 10 bases and J gave up 4 bases, with 17 bases separating them. The CDR3 sequence is CASHAGQRNQPQHF. The CDR3 nucleotides are TGTGCCAGCCATGCTGGACAGAGGAATCAGCCCCAGCATTTT.

This chain connects TRBV7-8 to TRBJ1-2; D gene ambiguous. Per germline, CDR1 SGHVS and CDR2 FQNEAQ. V lost 3 bases and J 3 bases, leaving 8 bases between the germline ends. CDR3 size: 13 residues. The CDR3 DNA is TGTGCCAGCAGCTTTAGCTGGGACTATGGCTACACCTTC. Protein: CASSFSWDYGYTF.